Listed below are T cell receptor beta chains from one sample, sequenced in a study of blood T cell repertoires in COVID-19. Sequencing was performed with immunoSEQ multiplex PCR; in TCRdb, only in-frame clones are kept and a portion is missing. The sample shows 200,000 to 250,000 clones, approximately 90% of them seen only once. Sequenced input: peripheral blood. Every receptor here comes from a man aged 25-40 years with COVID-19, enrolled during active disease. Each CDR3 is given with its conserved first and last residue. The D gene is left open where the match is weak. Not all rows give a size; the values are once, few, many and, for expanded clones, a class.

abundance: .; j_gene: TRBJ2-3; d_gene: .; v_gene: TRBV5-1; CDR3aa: CASSLAGSGVDTQYF; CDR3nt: TGCGCCAGCAGCTTGGCCGGCTCGGGGGTGGATACGCAGTATTTT
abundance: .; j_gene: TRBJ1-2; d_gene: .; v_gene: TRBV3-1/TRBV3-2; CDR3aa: CASSQESGKVGQEGLGYTF; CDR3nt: TGTGCCAGCAGCCAAGAATCAGGGAAAGTGGGCCAGGAAGGATTAGGCTACACCTTC
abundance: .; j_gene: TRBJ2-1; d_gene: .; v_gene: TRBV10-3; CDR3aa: CAISDPGGTEQFF; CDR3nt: TGTGCCATCAGTGACCCGGGCGGGACCGAGCAGTTCTTC
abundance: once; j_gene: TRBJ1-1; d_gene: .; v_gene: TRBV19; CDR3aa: CASSIALQKNTEAFF; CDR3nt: TGTGCCAGTAGTATAGCTTTACAGAAGAACACTGAAGCTTTCTTT
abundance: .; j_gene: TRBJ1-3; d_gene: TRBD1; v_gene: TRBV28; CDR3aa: CASSRTGGYVYHPGNTIYF; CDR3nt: TGTGCCAGCAGTCGGACAGGGGGTTACGTATACCACCCTGGAAACACCATATATTTT
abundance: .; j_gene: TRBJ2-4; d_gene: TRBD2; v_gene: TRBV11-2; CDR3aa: CASSGFSGAVNIQYF; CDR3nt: TGTGCCAGCAGCGGATTTAGCGGGGCTGTAAACATTCAGTACTTC
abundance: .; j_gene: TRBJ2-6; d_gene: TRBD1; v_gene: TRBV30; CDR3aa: CAWSANRGLISGANVLTF; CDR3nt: TGTGCCTGGAGTGCGAACAGGGGTTTAATTTCTGGGGCCAACGTCCTGACTTTC
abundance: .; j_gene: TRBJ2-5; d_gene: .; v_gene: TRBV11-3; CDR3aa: CASSRVQRETQYF; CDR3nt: TGTGCCAGCAGCCGGGTCCAGAGGGAGACCCAGTACTTC
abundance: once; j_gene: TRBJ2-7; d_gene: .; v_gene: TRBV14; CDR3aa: CASSQDPILEYEQYF; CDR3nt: TGTGCCAGCAGCCAAGACCCCATACTAGAATACGAGCAGTACTTC
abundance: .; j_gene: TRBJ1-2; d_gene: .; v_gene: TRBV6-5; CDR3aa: CASSISPRGGYTF; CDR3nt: TGTGCCAGCAGCATCAGTCCAAGAGGTGGCTACACCTTC
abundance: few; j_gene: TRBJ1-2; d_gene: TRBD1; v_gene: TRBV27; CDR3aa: CASSFQGGGYGYTF; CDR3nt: TGTGCCAGCAGTTTTCAGGGGGGTGGTTATGGCTACACCTTC
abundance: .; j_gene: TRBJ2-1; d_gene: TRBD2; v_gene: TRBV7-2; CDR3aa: CASSLGTSGGGEQFF; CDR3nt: TGTGCCAGCAGCTTAGGGACTAGCGGGGGAGGTGAGCAGTTCTTC
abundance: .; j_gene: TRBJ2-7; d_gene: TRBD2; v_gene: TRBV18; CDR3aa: CASSPGLESQYF; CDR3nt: TGTGCCAGCTCACCCGGACTAGAGTCGCAGTACTTC
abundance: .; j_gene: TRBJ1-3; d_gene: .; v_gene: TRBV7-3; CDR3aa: CASSPRSSGTNSGNTIYF; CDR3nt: TGTGCCAGCAGCCCACGGTCCTCCGGGACTAACTCTGGAAACACCATATATTTT
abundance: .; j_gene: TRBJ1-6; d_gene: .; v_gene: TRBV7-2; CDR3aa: CASSLLGRGSSPLHF; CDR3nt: TGTGCCAGCAGCTTGCTAGGACGGGGTTCATCACCCCTCCACTTT
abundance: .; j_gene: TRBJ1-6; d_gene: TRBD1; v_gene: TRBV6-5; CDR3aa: CASSRDRERAPLHF; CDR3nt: TGTGCCAGCAGTCGGGACAGGGAAAGGGCACCCCTCCACTTT
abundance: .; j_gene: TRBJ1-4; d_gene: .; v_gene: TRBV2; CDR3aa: CASSERAGNEKLFF; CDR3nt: TGTGCCAGCAGTGAGAGGGCTGGTAATGAAAAACTGTTTTTT
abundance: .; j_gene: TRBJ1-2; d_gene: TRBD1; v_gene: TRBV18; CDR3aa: CASSDRAEEGYTF; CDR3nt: TGTGCCAGCTCGGACAGGGCGGAAGAAGGCTACACCTTC
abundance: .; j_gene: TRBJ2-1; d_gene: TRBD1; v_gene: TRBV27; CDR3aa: CASSYLIRTGGLSNEQFF; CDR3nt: TGTGCCAGCAGTTACCTAATCCGGACAGGGGGGCTATCCAATGAGCAGTTCTTC
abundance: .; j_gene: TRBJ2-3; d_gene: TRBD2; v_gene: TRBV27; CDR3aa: CASSFGTSGGSSTDTQYF; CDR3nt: TGTGCCAGCAGTTTCGGGACTAGCGGGGGATCTAGCACAGATACGCAGTATTTT
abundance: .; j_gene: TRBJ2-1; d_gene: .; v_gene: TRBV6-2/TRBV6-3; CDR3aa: CASSQTGTTQFF; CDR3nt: TGTGCCAGCAGCCAGACCGGGACAACGCAGTTCTTC
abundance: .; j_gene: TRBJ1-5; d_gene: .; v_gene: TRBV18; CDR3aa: CASSPGRQAHQPQHF; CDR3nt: TGTGCCAGCTCACCCGGCCGGCAGGCCCATCAGCCCCAGCATTTT
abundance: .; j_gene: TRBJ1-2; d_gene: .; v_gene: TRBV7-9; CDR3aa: CASSLARGYGYTF; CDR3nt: TGTGCCAGCAGCTTAGCGCGGGGATATGGCTACACCTTC
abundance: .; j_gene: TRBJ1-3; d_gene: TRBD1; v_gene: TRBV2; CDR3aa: CASTGGNSGNTIYF; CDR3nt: TGTGCCAGTACAGGGGGAAACTCTGGAAACACCATATATTTT
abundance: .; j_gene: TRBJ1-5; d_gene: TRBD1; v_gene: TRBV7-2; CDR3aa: CASSLEGGHNQPQHF; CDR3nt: TGTGCCAGCAGCTTAGAAGGGGGCCACAATCAGCCCCAGCATTTT
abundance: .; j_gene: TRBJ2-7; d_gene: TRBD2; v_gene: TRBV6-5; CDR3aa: CASSYWREPHEQYF; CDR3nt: TGTGCCAGCAGTTATTGGCGGGAGCCCCACGAGCAGTACTTC
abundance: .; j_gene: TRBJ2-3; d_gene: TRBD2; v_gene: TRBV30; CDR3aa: CAWSVGSGYTDTQYF; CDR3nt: TGTGCCTGGAGTGTTGGTAGCGGGTACACAGATACGCAGTATTTT
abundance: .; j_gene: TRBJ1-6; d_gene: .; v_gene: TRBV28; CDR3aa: CASRGGYNSPLHF; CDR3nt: TGTGCCAGCCGCGGGGGTTATAATTCACCCCTCCACTTT
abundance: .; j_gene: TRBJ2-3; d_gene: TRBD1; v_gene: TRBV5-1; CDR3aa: CASSPTGIETDTQYF; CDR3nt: TGCGCCAGCAGCCCGACAGGGATTGAGACAGATACGCAGTATTTT